What follows is one T cell receptor beta chain and its context. Its antigen is not known. The data were obtained in a study of cytomegalovirus exposure and HLA in healthy donors. Study results and caveats: A later analysis linked a missense variant in DCLRE1C to the trimming of TCR beta V and J genes.

Amplification used 60 Vbeta primers and 13 Jbeta primers. Profiling relied on immunoSEQ multiplex PCR, and the TCRdb table lists in-frame clones only, not all of them. Of around 200,000 clones in the sample, about 80% were seen once. The CDR3 length is 15 residues. Trimming removed 0 bases from V and 0 bases from J, with 10 bases in between. Germline assignment: CDR1 SGHRS and CDR2 YFSETQ. The material sequenced was PBMCs. This rearrangement joins TRBV5-1 to TRBJ2-7; D may be TRBD1 (5 bases). This receptor was obtained from a woman aged 45 to 65 in good health and CMV-seropositive. The CDR3 protein is CASSLVGASSYEQYF. In DNA, the CDR3 is TGCGCCAGCAGCTTGGTTGGGGCGAGCTCCTACGAGCAGTACTTC.